This T cell receptor beta chain originates from a study of a mutant IDH1 vaccine in newly diagnosed glioma. For the study at large: Vaccinations were initiated 4-6 weeks following radiotherapy alone, or were given together with temozolomide cycles. The therapy given earlier, which was standard therapy, consisted of radiotherapy, temozolomide, or both, and most of the patients received both.

The table came from immunoSEQ multiplex PCR; TCRdb's copy has only in-frame clones and leaves some out. The data show 110,000 or so clones, 85% to 90% seen once. Time point indicated: week 11, during vaccination. In every dose of vaccine, 300 ug of mutant IDH1 20-mer peptide was given alongside topical imiquimod. CDR3 length: 14 residues. Germline V gene lookup returns CDR1 KGHSH and CDR2 LQKENI. V shed 4 bases and J shed 2 bases, with 12 bases lying between them. A remark on this clone: Its antigen remains unidentified.

This clonotype originated in a woman aged 45-59 years with glioma. This chain uses TRBV18 with TRBJ2-7; D ambiguous. The sample was PBMCs, taken from a glioma patient whose treatment included an IDH1 peptide vaccine. The CDR3 protein is CASSRGGPTYEQYF. The CDR3 region has the DNA TGTGCCAGCTCACGCGGCGGCCCTACCTACGAGCAGTACTTC. Looking up the rest from reference TRBV18 and TRBJ2-7 gives the full variable domain: NAGVMQNPRHLVRRRGQEARLRCSPMKGHSHVYWYRQLPEEGLKFMVYLQKENIIDESGMPKERFSAEFPKEGPSILRIQQVVRGDSAAYFCASSRGGPTYEQYFGPGTRLTVT.